The 18 T cell receptor beta chains given below trace back to one sample, sequenced in a study of blood T cell repertoires in COVID-19. Assay: immunoSEQ multiplex PCR; the TCRdb copy retains only in-frame clones and omits some. The profile shows under 150,000 clones, approximately 91% of them singletons. Sample: peripheral blood. The receptor source for this set is a woman in her 70s who had recovered from COVID-19.

This chain uses TRBV3-1 (or the pseudogene TRBV3-2) with TRBJ1-4; TRBD1 might be the D (5 bases). CDR1 LGHDT and CDR2 YNNKEL come from the germline V gene (reference sequence). Trimming took 0 bases from V and 8 from J, leaving 16 bases between them. The CDR3 runs to 16 residues. Here the CDR3 reads CASSQDLVRVSEKLFF. CDR3 coding DNA: TGTGCCAGCAGCCAAGATCTTGTCAGGGTGAGCGAAAAACTGTTTTTT.

The chain couples TRBV13 to TRBJ2-7; 9 bases map to TRBD2. The CDR3 has 17 residues. In germline, CDR1 is PRHDT, CDR2 FYEKMQ (reference sequence). Unmatched junction bases numbered 9, after V lost 0 bases and J lost 3 bases. CDR3 bases: TGTGCCAGCAGCTTAGGAGGGGGCGGGAGGGCCGTCTACGAGCAGTACTTC. Its translation: CASSLGGGGRAVYEQYF.

This clone was counted only a few times. J is TRBJ2-5 and V is TRBV4-2; TRBD2 matches at 7 bases. Germline loops: CDR1 LGHNA, CDR2 YNFKEQ. Germline trimming cut 1 base from V and 2 bases from J; bases unmatched to any gene: 4. The CDR3 extends over 15 amino acids. In DNA form, the CDR3 reads TGTGCCAGCAGCCAAGGCGGGACTACACAAGAGACCCAGTACTTC. Translated, it gives CASSQGGTTQETQYF.

The CDR3 is CAISETASTDTQYF. CDR3 nucleotide sequence: TGTGCCATCAGTGAGACTGCCAGCACAGATACGCAGTATTTT. V gene TRBV10-3 combines with J gene TRBJ2-3; D is unclear. The CDR3 is made up of 14 amino acids. With 2 bases removed from V and 0 bases from J, the gap between germline ends came to 6 bases. The germline V gene encodes CDR1 ENHRY and CDR2 SYGVKD.

The J gene is TRBJ2-7, the V gene TRBV29-1; tentative D call: TRBD2 (5 bases). Germline-derived CDR1 and CDR2 are SQVTM and ANQGSEA. The CDR3 runs 11 residues. With 8 bases removed from V and 3 bases from J, the gap between germline ends came to 11 bases. In DNA form, the CDR3 reads TGCAGCCCCCGAGGGTTCTACGAGCAGTACTTC. As protein: CSPRGFYEQYF.

In this sample, this clone turned up once. The chain joins TRBV7-2 to TRBJ2-7; 7 positions match TRBD2. The CDR3 runs 14 residues. The ends lost 2 bases at V and 5 bases at J; junction bases unmatched: 6. Germline V gene lookup returns CDR1 SGHTA and CDR2 FQGNSA. The CDR3 is CASSLRGRVNEQYF. CDR3 nucleotides: TGTGCCAGCAGCTTACGCGGGAGAGTCAACGAGCAGTACTTC.

The rearrangement uses TRBV2 and TRBJ1-2; TRBD1 matches 7 bases. Trimming removed 6 bases from V and 7 bases from J; junction bases left unmatched: 5. This CDR3 comprises 12 residues. In germline, CDR1 is SNHLY, CDR2 FYNNEI. CDR3 bases: TGTGCCAGCAGCGCTTACAGGGGTGGCTACACCTTC. It is translated as CASSAYRGGYTF. Full variable domain (outside the CDR3, taken from reference TRBV2 and TRBJ1-2): EPEVTQTPSHQVTQMGQEVILRCVPISNHLYFYWYRQILGQKVEFLVSFYNNEISEKSEIFDDQFSVERPDGSNFTLKIRSTKLEDSAMYFCASSAYRGGYTFGSGTRLTVV.

The chain joins TRBV7-3 to TRBJ2-1; 7 nucleotides agree with TRBD2. V lost 5 bases, J lost 8 bases, and 12 bases stayed unmatched. CDR1 is SGHTA and CDR2 is FQGTGA in the germline V gene. The CDR3 extends over 15 amino acids. CDR3 coding DNA: TGTGCCAGCAGCCCGTGGGGGACTAACGCGGATGAGCAGTTCTTC. As protein: CASSPWGTNADEQFF.

V usage is TRBV5-1 and J usage is TRBJ2-7; 7 nucleotides agree with TRBD1. CDR1 and CDR2 (germline): SGHRS, YFSETQ. J lost 0 bases, V lost 4 bases, and 10 bases had no gene match. CDR3 length: 16 residues. CDR3 coding DNA: TGCGCCAGCAGCGTGACAGGGTCCCTCCCCTCCTACGAGCAGTACTTC. This encodes CASSVTGSLPSYEQYF.

The genes are TRBV5-1 and TRBJ2-1; perhaps TRBD2 as D (6 bases). V was pared by 0 bases and J by 4 bases, with 8 bases between. This CDR3 is built from 14 residues. CDR1 SGHRS and CDR2 YFSETQ come from the germline V gene. Here the CDR3 DNA reads TGCGCCAGCAGCTTGGACGGGAGATACAATGAGCAGTTCTTC. As protein: CASSLDGRYNEQFF. Looking up the rest from reference TRBV5-1 and TRBJ2-1 gives the full variable domain: KAGVTQTPRYLIKTRGQQVTLSCSPISGHRSVSWYQQTPGQGLQFLFEYFSETQRNKGNFPGRFSGRQFSNSRSEMNVSTLELGDSALYLCASSLDGRYNEQFFGPGTRLTVL.

The chain is built from TRBV9 and TRBJ1-6; perhaps TRBD1 as D (5 bases). V lost 3 bases, J lost 3 bases, and 13 bases lay in between. The CDR3 length is 16 residues. Germline V gene lookup returns CDR1 SGDLS and CDR2 YYNGEE. CDR3 nucleotide sequence: TGTGCCAGCAGCGGACTCCGACAGAGCTATAATTCACCCCTCCACTTT. Translation gives CASSGLRQSYNSPLHF.

Turning to this clone: Different DNA sequences within this sample yield the same CDR3. This chain uses TRBV7-2 with TRBJ2-7; no reliable D call. There are 12 residues in the CDR3. Germline assignment: CDR1 SGHTA and CDR2 FQGNSA. V lost 1 base, J lost 4 bases, and 5 bases lay in between. The CDR3 region has the DNA TGTGCCAGCAGCTTAGTGCGATACGAGCAGTACTTC. It encodes CASSLVRYEQYF.

The chain carries TRBV4-3 and TRBJ2-7; weak D call: TRBD1 (5 bases). The CDR3 has 13 residues. Germline lookup yields CDR1 LGHNA and CDR2 YSLEER. Trimming removed 1 base from V and 5 bases from J, with 9 bases in between. The CDR3 coding sequence is TGCGCCAGCAGCCAAGGCAGGGTGGACGAGCAGTACTTC. Protein product: CASSQGRVDEQYF.

The chain has TRBV15 and TRBJ2-7; 8 bases map to TRBD1. V gave up 1 base and J gave up 2 bases; unmatched junction bases: 7. The V gene's germline CDR1 is LNHNV and CDR2 YYDKDF (reference sequence). The CDR3 runs to 16 residues. The CDR3 here is CATSRAPGQATYEQYF. CDR3 sequence (DNA): TGTGCCACCAGCAGAGCCCCGGGACAGGCTACCTACGAGCAGTACTTC.

The chain carries TRBV5-1 and TRBJ1-5, with unresolved D. CDR1 is SGHRS and CDR2 is YFSETQ in the germline V gene. V lost 5 bases, J lost 0 bases, and 12 bases lay in between. The CDR3 contains 15 residues. CDR3 region: CASRVGRNSNQPQHF. CDR3 DNA sequence: TGCGCCAGCAGAGTTGGGAGGAATAGCAATCAGCCCCAGCATTTT.

The genes are TRBV5-1 and TRBJ2-5, with a tentative D call TRBD2 (6 bases). The CDR3 covers 14 residues. CDR1 is SGHRS and CDR2 is YFSETQ in the germline V gene. The V end was cut by 0 bases, the J end by 3 bases, with 9 bases between. In DNA, the CDR3 is TGCGCCAGCAGCTTGGGCGGGACCGAAGAGACCCAGTACTTC. Its protein product is CASSLGGTEETQYF.

V usage is TRBV30 and J usage is TRBJ1-1; TRBD1 aligns across 7 bases. The germline V gene encodes CDR1 GTSNPN and CDR2 SVGIG (reference sequence). The CDR3 spans 15 residues. V shed 7 bases and J 0 bases; nucleotides not matched to a gene: 11. CDR3 bases: TGTGCCTCTCTGGGATACAGGGGTGTGAACACTGAAGCTTTCTTT. This sequence encodes CASLGYRGVNTEAFF.

This chain joins TRBV6-2 or TRBV6-3 and TRBJ2-1, with 14 bases fitting TRBD2. Per germline, CDR1 MNHEY and CDR2 SVGEGT. V lost 4 bases and J lost 8; bases outside the gene matches: 10. The CDR3 contains 17 residues. Here the CDR3 DNA reads TGTGCCAGCAGTTCGAGACCCGGGACTAGCGGGAGTCATGAGCAGTTCTTC. Residues: CASSSRPGTSGSHEQFF.